The clone carrying this T cell receptor (beta chain) was found a few times. Its cognate antigen is unknown. This record comes from a study of T cell responses to AZD1222 COVID-19 vaccine. About the study: Recipients boosted at about 4 weeks or about 12 weeks are pooled. Broader study findings: Two AZD1222 administrations were followed by greater Spike-specific TCR breadth and depth.

The method was immunoSEQ multiplex PCR; TCRdb's version includes in-frame clones alone and lacks a portion of them. The table has around 76,000 clones, roughly 81% seen once. CDR1 LNHNV and CDR2 YYDKDF come from the germline V gene (reference sequence). This CDR3 is 15 amino acids long. V was cut by 5 bases and J by 0 bases, with 14 bases left in between. The gene calls are TRBV15 and TRBJ2-7; D remains ambiguous. Source: peripheral blood, taken on day 0 of AZD1222 vaccination. The TCR comes from an adult in good health. Here the CDR3 reads CATSPNQAGSYEQYF. The CDR3 region has the DNA TGTGCCACCAGCCCTAACCAGGCTGGCTCCTACGAGCAGTACTTC.